This record looks at one TCR beta chain sequence and its context. The V gene end was trimmed by 10 bases and the J gene end by 6 bases; junction bases not matched to a gene: 13. Germline CDR1 and CDR2: LNHDA and SQIVND (reference sequence). There are 15 residues in the CDR3. The sample comes from a study of T cell changes during pregnancy in multiple sclerosis. Profiled with immunoSEQ multiplex PCR; TCRdb holds only in-frame clones, not every one. Of 70,000 to 95,000 clones listed, around 90% are singletons. The sequences come from peripheral blood, collected in the second trimester of pregnancy. This clonotype originated in a female donor in good health, enrolled as a control in a pregnancy study. The J gene is TRBJ2-2, the V gene TRBV19; TRBD1 agrees at 8 bases. CDR3 bases: TGTGCCACCCTTAGACAGGGGCTCTATTCCGGGGAGCTGTTTTTT. It encodes CATLRQGLYSGELFF.